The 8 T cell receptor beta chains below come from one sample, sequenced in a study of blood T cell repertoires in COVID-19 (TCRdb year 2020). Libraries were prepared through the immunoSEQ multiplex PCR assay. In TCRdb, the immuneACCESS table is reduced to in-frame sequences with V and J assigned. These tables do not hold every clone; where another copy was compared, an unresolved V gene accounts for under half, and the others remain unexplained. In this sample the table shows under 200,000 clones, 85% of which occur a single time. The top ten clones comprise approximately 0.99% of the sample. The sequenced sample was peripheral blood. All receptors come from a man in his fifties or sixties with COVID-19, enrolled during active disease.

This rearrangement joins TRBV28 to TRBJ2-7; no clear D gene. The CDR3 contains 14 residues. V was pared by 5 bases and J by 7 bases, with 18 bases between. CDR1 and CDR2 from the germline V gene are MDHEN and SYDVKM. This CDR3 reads CASSLQPRSREQYF. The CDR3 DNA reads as TGTGCCAGCAGTCTACAGCCCCGAAGTAGGGAGCAGTACTTC.

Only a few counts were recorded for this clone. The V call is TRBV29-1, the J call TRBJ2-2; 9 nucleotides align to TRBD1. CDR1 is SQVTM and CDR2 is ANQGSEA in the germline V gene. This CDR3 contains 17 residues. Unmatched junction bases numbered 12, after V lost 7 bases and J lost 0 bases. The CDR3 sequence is CSAYAPRQGANTGELFF. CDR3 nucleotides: TGCAGCGCCTACGCCCCCCGACAGGGGGCGAACACCGGGGAGCTGTTTTTT.

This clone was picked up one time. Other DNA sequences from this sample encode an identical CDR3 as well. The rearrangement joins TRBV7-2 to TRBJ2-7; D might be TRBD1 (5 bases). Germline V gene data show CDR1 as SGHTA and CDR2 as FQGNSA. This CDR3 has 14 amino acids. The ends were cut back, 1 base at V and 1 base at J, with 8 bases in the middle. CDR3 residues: CASSLGQSSYEQYF. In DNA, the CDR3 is TGTGCCAGCAGCTTAGGACAGAGTTCCTACGAGCAGTACTTC.

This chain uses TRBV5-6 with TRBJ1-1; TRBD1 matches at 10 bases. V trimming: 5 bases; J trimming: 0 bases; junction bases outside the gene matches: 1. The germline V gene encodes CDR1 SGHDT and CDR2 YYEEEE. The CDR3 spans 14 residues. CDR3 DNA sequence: TGTGCCAGCAGGGGACAGGGGATGAACACTGAAGCTTTCTTT. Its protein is CASRGQGMNTEAFF.

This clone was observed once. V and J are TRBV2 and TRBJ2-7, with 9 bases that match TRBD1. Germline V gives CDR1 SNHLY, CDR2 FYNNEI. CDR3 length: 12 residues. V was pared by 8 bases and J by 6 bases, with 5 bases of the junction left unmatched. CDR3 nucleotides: TGTGCCAGCGGGACAGGGTATTCCGAGCAGTACTTC. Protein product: CASGTGYSEQYF.

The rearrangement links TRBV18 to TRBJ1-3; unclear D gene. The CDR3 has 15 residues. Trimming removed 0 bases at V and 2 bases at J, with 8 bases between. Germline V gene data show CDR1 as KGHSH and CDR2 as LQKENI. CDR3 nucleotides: TGTGCCAGCTCACCACCAGTGGCAGCTGGAAACACCATATATTTT. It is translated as CASSPPVAAGNTIYF.

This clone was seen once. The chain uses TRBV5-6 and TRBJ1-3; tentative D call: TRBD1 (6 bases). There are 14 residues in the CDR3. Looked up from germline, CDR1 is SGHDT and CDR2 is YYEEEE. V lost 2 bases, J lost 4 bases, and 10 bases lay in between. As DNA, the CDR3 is TGTGCCAGCAGCTTCCAGGGGTACGGAAACACCATATATTTT. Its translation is CASSFQGYGNTIYF.

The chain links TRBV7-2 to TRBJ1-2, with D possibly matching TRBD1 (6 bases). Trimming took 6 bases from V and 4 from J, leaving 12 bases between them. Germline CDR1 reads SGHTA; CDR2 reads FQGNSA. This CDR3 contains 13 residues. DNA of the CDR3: TGTGCCAGCAGAGAGGACAGCAGCTATGGCTACACCTTC. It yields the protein CASREDSSYGYTF.